This T cell receptor (beta chain) was identified during a study of CD8 T cells in ankylosing spondylitis (TCRdb year 2017). At the level of the whole study: The study set out to find disease-linked TCR variants by profiling T cell receptor beta repertoires in ankylosing spondylitis patients and healthy donors. The whole study cohort included over 85 healthy donors and 20 to 30 ankylosing spondylitis patients. Peripheral blood samples were taken, and synovial fluid was additionally collected from ankylosing spondylitis patients.

The study at large found these results: A CD8+ phenotype was shown by the disease-linked clones, which were found at relatively low frequencies in peripheral blood. The disease-linked clones were reported as significantly enriched in matched synovial fluid samples from ankylosing spondylitis patients. Some motif variants had previously been reported in the synovial fluid and blood of reactive arthritis patients, which suggests shared mechanisms of disease initiation. Blood from ankylosing spondylitis patients appeared to be characterized by a TCR beta motif composed of under ten highly homologous amino acid variants.

In this sample, this clonotype turned up many times. Its antigen is currently not known. It has no much larger one-base neighbor in the sample; base qualities were not kept. Data came from an Illumina HiSeq 2500. Quantitative 5'-RACE with molecular barcodes was used to prepare TCR beta libraries. The authors processed their data as follows. Disease-linked TCR variants were identified with a new computational method built on a probabilistic model of VDJ rearrangement. Using fastp trimming at Q25 and MiXCR clonotype assembly, TCRdb reanalyzed the public sequencing data and kept in-frame beta chains. Rows merge per CDR3 protein into single entries with the most common DNA and genes. TCRdb, rather than the study authors, made the V and J calls. Within this sample are fewer than 550,000 distinct CDR3 sequences, with less than 6% of them counted one time only. 3.5% of the sample lies in the top ten. CDR1 and CDR2 are drawn from the germline V gene: SGHRS, YFSETQ. V has 5 bases trimmed and J has 4 bases trimmed; junction bases matching no gene number 7. The CDR3 covers 15 residues, taking in both the cysteine and the phenylalanine. Only the CDR3 DNA is retained, 45 bases long and in frame from the first base.

The receptor chain draws on TRBV5-1 and TRBJ2-1; the junction holds 9 bases that match TRBD2. The TCR was taken from a male donor with ankylosing spondylitis. Sequenced input: blood, either unsorted or a sorted T cell fraction (not recorded which). The DNA sequence is TGCGCCAGCAGTTCCCTAGCGGGGAAATACAATGAGCAGTTCTTC. The translation is CASSSLAGKYNEQFF. Full variable domain (CDR3 extended with the reference TRBV5-1 and TRBJ2-1 proteins): KAGVTQTPRYLIKTRGQQVTLSCSPISGHRSVSWYQQTPGQGLQFLFEYFSETQRNKGNFPGRFSGRQFSNSRSEMNVSTLELGDSALYLCASSSLAGKYNEQFFGPGTRLTVL.